This TCR beta chain came from a study of T cell responses to AZD1222 COVID-19 vaccine. Note on this clone: Its target is unknown.

The ends were cut back, 6 bases at V and 7 bases at J, with 9 bases in the middle. Per germline, CDR1 MRHNA and CDR2 SNTAGT. CDR3 size: 12 residues. Findings and limits, study-wide: Mapped onto spike, vaccine-associated CD4 TCRs spanned it and were dominant at 160-218 and 743-854. Females made up more of the donors, who were largely white British, and clonal diversity may have come out too low. A rise in Spike-specific TCR breadth and depth followed two AZD1222 doses.

The study pooled second doses at about 4 or about 12 weeks. TCRdb's copy holds only in-frame clones and misses some; the assay was immunoSEQ multiplex PCR. Seen here are 120,000 or so clones, 65% to 90% observed once, and the top ten hold roughly a quarter. This chain joins TRBV6-4 and TRBJ2-2; D remains ambiguous. The sequence was obtained from an adult who received the AZD1222 COVID-19 vaccine. The specimen comprised peripheral blood, sampled 28 days after the second AZD1222 dose. The chain's CDR3 is CASRGIGGELFF. The DNA of the CDR3 is TGTGCCAGCAGGGGGATTGGCGGGGAGCTGTTTTTT.